This TCR beta chain was identified during a study of cytomegalovirus exposure and HLA in healthy donors. Study-level points and caveats: Later on, an analysis tied over 15,000 TCR beta sequences to HLA alleles at 0.05 false discovery rate. Later on, a genetic analysis was performed. It linked a missense variant in DCLRE1C with V- and J-gene trimming of TCR beta.

Trimming took off 3 bases at V and 0 bases at J, with 15 bases between the two ends. The CDR3 is 17 residues long. The germline gives CDR1 MDHEN, CDR2 SYDVKM. The PCR employed 60 Vbeta primers together with 13 Jbeta primers. Generated by immunoSEQ multiplex PCR, the TCRdb table keeps only in-frame clones and is missing some. This sample has 250,000 to 300,000 clones, with approximately 84% found just once. In regard to this clone: Its antigen is unknown.

Sequenced sample: PBMCs. This receptor was obtained from a woman aged 40 to 49 in good health and CMV-seropositive. The chain carries TRBV28 and TRBJ1-5; D uncertain. Written as DNA, the CDR3 is TGTGCCAGCAGTTTTCAGGCAGGCCTCCGTAGCAATCAGCCCCAGCATTTT. It encodes CASSFQAGLRSNQPQHF.